The TCR beta chain under discussion was sequenced for a study of technical replicates of blood from a handful of donors. This clone was counted a single time. With V trimmed by 5 bases and J by 0 bases, 7 bases remained unmatched. CDR1 is GTSNPN, CDR2 SVGIG, per germline (reference sequence). The CDR3 consists of 15 residues. The assay was immunoSEQ multiplex PCR, and TCRdb's table has in-frame clones only and misses some. The sample records tens of thousands of clones, around 93% being singletons. Material for sequencing was T cells isolated from PBMCs. This chain links TRBV30 with TRBJ2-4; TRBD1 matches at 7 bases. The clonotype was recovered from a human donor in good health. CDR3: CAWETGAIAKNIQYF. In nucleotides, the CDR3 is TGTGCCTGGGAAACAGGGGCCATAGCCAAAAACATTCAGTACTTC.